A single sample is the source of the 7 T cell receptor beta chains below, sequenced in a study of sequential checkpoint blockade in melanoma. Repertoires were generated with immunoSEQ multiplex PCR, while TCRdb's copy carries only in-frame clones and drops some. The sample has approximately 22,000 clones; roughly 70% are singletons. Described treatment: randomized to nivolumab then ipilimumab (arm A) or the reverse (arm B). The sample was CD8+ T cells sorted from blood (inferred from file names), taken from a patient given nivolumab and ipilimumab in sequence. The receptors were gathered from a human donor with melanoma.

The chain joins TRBV10-2 to TRBJ2-1; 7 bases agree with TRBD2. The V gene's germline CDR1 is WSHSY and CDR2 SAAADI. The V gene end was trimmed by 6 bases and the J gene end by 0 bases; junction bases not matched to a gene: 2. This CDR3 is built from 14 residues. This chain's CDR3 is CASSRGDSYNEQFF. CDR3 DNA sequence: TGCGCCAGCAGCCGGGGGGACTCCTACAATGAGCAGTTCTTC.

This clone was recorded at least ten times. The genes are TRBV7-9 and TRBJ2-1; 8 nucleotides match TRBD2. J gave up 5 bases and V 5 bases, and 11 bases lay outside the gene matches. This CDR3 is 16 amino acids long. Germline assignment: CDR1 SEHNR and CDR2 FQNEAQ (reference sequence). CDR3 nucleotides: TGTGCCAGCAGCGCACTAGCGGTACCTGATAACAATGAGCAGTTCTTC. As protein: CASSALAVPDNNEQFF. Based on the CDR3 plus reference TRBV7-9 and TRBJ2-1, the full variable domain is DTGVSQNPRHKITKRGQNVTFRCDPISEHNRLYWYRQTLGQGPEFLTYFQNEAQLEKSRLLSDRFSAERPKGSFSTLEIQRTEQGDSAMYLCASSALAVPDNNEQFFGPGTRLTVL.

Ten or more counts support this clone. The V gene is TRBV6-4, the J gene TRBJ2-3, with TRBD1 matching over 7 bases. The J segment lost 0 bases and the V segment lost 5 bases, leaving 2 bases of the junction unmatched. Germline V gene lookup returns CDR1 MRHNA and CDR2 SNTAGT. The CDR3 sequence is 14 residues long. The CDR3: CASSKGQSTDTQYF. The CDR3 DNA reads TGTGCCAGCAGTAAGGGACAGAGCACAGATACGCAGTATTTT.

This clone was counted between two and nine times. J is TRBJ1-1 and V is TRBV4-3; D is possibly TRBD1 (5 bases). There are 14 residues in the CDR3. The V gene lost 1 base and the J gene lost 1 base, with 7 bases spanning the gap. The germline V gene encodes CDR1 LGHNA and CDR2 YSLEER. The CDR3 here is CASSQVGQNTEAFF. CDR3 nucleotide sequence: TGCGCCAGCAGCCAAGTGGGGCAGAACACTGAAGCTTTCTTT.

V usage is TRBV7-9 and J usage is TRBJ2-2; 8 nucleotides agree with TRBD2. Germline CDR1 reads SEHNR; CDR2 reads FQNEAQ (reference sequence). J was trimmed by 6 bases and V by 5 bases; bases with no gene match: 5. The CDR3 sequence is 14 residues long. The CDR3 is CASSERGRAGELFF. For the CDR3, the DNA is TGTGCCAGCAGCGAGCGGGGGAGGGCCGGGGAGCTGTTTTTT.

This chain uses TRBV10-2 with TRBJ2-5; 12 bases map to TRBD2. The junction had 8 bases not matched to a gene; V was cut back by 5 bases and J by 4 bases. Germline lookup yields CDR1 WSHSY and CDR2 SAAADI. The CDR3 consists of 16 residues. CDR3 sequence reads: CASSLAGGPTGETQYF. CDR3 nucleotide sequence: TGCGCCAGCAGTCTAGCGGGGGGGCCTACTGGAGAGACCCAGTACTTC.

The rearrangement links TRBV7-8 to TRBJ2-5, with 7 bases aligning to TRBD1. The V gene end was trimmed by 5 bases and the J gene end by 1 base; junction bases not matched to a gene: 13. In germline, CDR1 is SGHVS, CDR2 FQNEAQ. The CDR3 has 17 amino acids. CDR3 nucleotide sequence: TGTGCCAGCAGCCCGGGGAGAGGGGGCCTAGTCCAAGAGACCCAGTACTTC. Amino acids: CASSPGRGGLVQETQYF.